A selection of T cell receptor beta chains follows, all from one sample in a study of post-analysis software for immune sequencing data. In TCRdb, the PCR reads were re-called with MiXCR into one record per CDR3 protein. The table shows roughly 800,000 distinct CDR3 sequences, with 30% occurring only once. Sequencing input: blood. These TCRs come from a girl aged 5-17 years with multiple sclerosis. Each CDR3 is given with its conserved first and last residue. A D gene is named only where the DNA matches it firmly. The size field is filled for only some rows; it gives once, few, many or a size class.

d_gene	j_gene	abundance	v_gene	CDR3nt	CDR3aa
TRBD2	TRBJ2-6	few	TRBV4-2	TGTGCCAGCAGCCAAGATCGAAGCCTAGCGGGGATTTCTGGGGCCGACGTCCTGACTTTC	CASSQDRSLAGISGADVLTF
TRBD2	TRBJ2-1	few	TRBV7-2	TGTGCCAGCAGCGGCATTTCTAGCGGCATTCTGGCTGCCAATGAGCAGTTCTTC	CASSGISSGILAANEQFF
-	TRBJ2-1	-	TRBV20-1	TGCAGTGCTAGTGGGACACGCTCCTACAATGAGCAGTTCTTC	CSASGTRSYNEQFF
-	TRBJ1-2	few	TRBV9	TGTGCCAGCATGGGGATTCGGGCTGGCTACACCTTC	CASMGIRAGYTF
-	TRBJ2-3	few	TRBV28	TGTGCCAGCAGTTTGGCTAGCCGTGATACGCAGTATTTT	CASSLASRDTQYF
-	TRBJ2-5	-	TRBV29-1	TGCAGCGTTCTGGCGGGAATACAAACGGGGACCCAGTACTTC	CSVLAGIQTGTQYF
-	TRBJ2-5	-	TRBV20-1	TGCAGTGCTAGAGAGGCTGGGGCAGGAGATTACCAAGAGACCCAGTACTTC	CSAREAGAGDYQETQYF
-	TRBJ2-1	few	TRBV5-1	TGCGCCAGCAGCCCCGCGGGACTCCCTGGCGGTGAGCAGTTCTTC	CASSPAGLPGGEQFF
TRBD1	TRBJ2-2	-	TRBV3-1	TGTGCCAGCAGCCACGGGACAGAGGCCGGGGAGCTGTTTTTT	CASSHGTEAGELFF
-	TRBJ2-2	-	TRBV7-2	TGTGCCAGCAGCTTACTCCGAGCCACCGGGGAGCTGTTTTTT	CASSLLRATGELFF
-	TRBJ2-3	few	TRBV10-3	TGTGCCATCACAGTTGCTAGCACAGATACGCAGTATTTT	CAITVASTDTQYF
-	TRBJ2-1	few	TRBV29-1	TGCAGCGTTGGGCGAACAGGGATGAGGGCCTACAATGAGCAGTTCTTC	CSVGRTGMRAYNEQFF
TRBD2	TRBJ2-1	-	TRBV29-1	TGCAGCGTTGTACTAGCGGGAGGCAATGAGCAGTTCTTC	CSVVLAGGNEQFF
-	TRBJ2-1	few	TRBV7-8	TGTGCCAGCTGCCGAGGGCCACCTTCCTACAATGAGCAGTTCTTC	CASCRGPPSYNEQFF
-	TRBJ2-2	-	TRBV6-6	TGTGCCAGCAGTTACTGGGCTGAATCCGGGGAGCTGTTTTTT	CASSYWAESGELFF
TRBD2	TRBJ2-7	-	TRBV7-2	TGTGCCAGCAGCTCCCTAGGCGGGAGATTCCCCTACGAGCAGTACTTC	CASSSLGGRFPYEQYF
-	TRBJ2-5	few	TRBV5-1	TGCGCCAGCAGCTTGACAGACAGTCGGGAGACCCAGTACTTC	CASSLTDSRETQYF
TRBD1	TRBJ1-2	-	TRBV28	TGTGCCAGCAGGGGTTCGACAGGGGGCAGCGATGGCTACACCTTC	CASRGSTGGSDGYTF
TRBD1	TRBJ2-7	-	TRBV5-1	TGCGCCAGCAGCCTAGGGACAGGGAGCGACGAGCAGTACTTC	CASSLGTGSDEQYF
-	TRBJ2-5	many	TRBV15	TGTGCCACCAGCAGAGGACGGACAGAAGAGACCCAGTACTTC	CATSRGRTEETQYF
-	TRBJ1-2	few	TRBV6-4	TGTGCCAGCAGTGAGACAGGCTCTGGCTACACCTTC	CASSETGSGYTF
-	TRBJ1-4	once	TRBV9	TGTGCCAGCAGCCAATCCGTTGGGGGCGTATCCAATGAAAAACTGTTTTTT	CASSQSVGGVSNEKLFF
TRBD1	TRBJ2-7	-	TRBV28	TGTGCCAGCAGGTGGGACAGGTCCTACGAGCAGTACTTC	CASRWDRSYEQYF
-	TRBJ1-2	-	TRBV3-1	TGTGCCAGCAGCCAAGACGGGTTAGGTGGCTACACCTTC	CASSQDGLGGYTF
-	TRBJ2-1	-	TRBV13	TGTGCCAGCAGCTTAGGCGGTGCTCGCGAGCAGTTCTTC	CASSLGGAREQFF
-	TRBJ2-7	-	TRBV15	TGTGCCACCCAAAGGCCACCCTCCTACGAGCAGTACTTC	CATQRPPSYEQYF
-	TRBJ2-4	-	TRBV10-3	TGTGCCATCAGTGAGTCGGAGCGGGGAGGGGGCAAAAACATTCAGTACTTC	CAISESERGGGKNIQYF
TRBD2	TRBJ2-7	-	TRBV29-1	TGCAGCGTTCGAGGGGGACTAGCCCACGAGCAGTACTTC	CSVRGGLAHEQYF
-	TRBJ2-7	-	TRBV7-2	TGTGCCAGCAGCTTAGATTGGGCCGTCTACGAGCAGTACTTC	CASSLDWAVYEQYF
-	TRBJ1-1	-	TRBV29-1	TGCAGCGCCAACACCGGGGGTACTGAAGCTTTCTTT	CSANTGGTEAFF
TRBD1	TRBJ2-3	once	TRBV2	TGTGCCAGCAGTGAGGACAGGGGGTGGACAGATACGCAGTATTTT	CASSEDRGWTDTQYF
-	TRBJ2-5	-	TRBV27	TGTGCCAGCAGTTCTGAATCAGGGGGGGGGGAGACCCAGTACTTC	CASSSESGGGETQYF
-	TRBJ1-1	-	TRBV29-1	TGCAGCGTCGGGGGGATAAACACTGAAGCTTTCTTT	CSVGGINTEAFF
TRBD2	TRBJ2-1	few	TRBV7-2	TGTGCCAGCAGCTTATTCGGCCTAGCGGGAGGCAGGGATGAGCAGTTCTTC	CASSLFGLAGGRDEQFF
TRBD1	TRBJ1-6	-	TRBV6-1	TGTGCCAGCAGTGAAAGGGTAGGGGGCGGTAATTCACCCCTCCACTTT	CASSERVGGGNSPLHF
TRBD1	TRBJ1-1	few	TRBV7-9	TGTGCCAGCAGCTACGTAGACAGGGGGACCTCCTTGCGGACTGAAGCTTTCTTT	CASSYVDRGTSLRTEAFF
-	TRBJ1-1	-	TRBV4-1	TGCGCCAGCAGCCAACCGAATCGCGGGGGTTCTGAAGCTTTCTTT	CASSQPNRGGSEAFF
-	TRBJ2-5	-	TRBV5-6	TGTACCAGCAGCTTGGGGTCGGAGGAAGAGACCCAGTACTTC	CTSSLGSEEETQYF
TRBD2	TRBJ2-1	few	TRBV20-1	TGCAGTGCTTGGACCGGGACTAGCGGGACTGGTGAGCAGTTCTTC	CSAWTGTSGTGEQFF
-	TRBJ2-1	-	TRBV20-1	TGCAGTGCTAGAGCGGACACCTCCTACAATGAGCAGTTCTTC	CSARADTSYNEQFF
TRBD2	TRBJ2-1	-	TRBV12-3/TRBV12-4	TGTGCCAGCAGTCCACCCGGGACTAGCGGGAGGCATCGGGCGGAGACCCAGTTCTTC	CASSPPGTSGRHRAETQFF
TRBD1	TRBJ1-2	few	TRBV7-2	TGTGCCAGCAGCCCTCAGGGGGTGACAGGGGGCGGAAGTGGCTACACCTTC	CASSPQGVTGGGSGYTF
-	TRBJ2-2	-	TRBV5-1	TGCGCCAGCAGCTTGGGTACGGACACCGGGGAGCTGTTTTTT	CASSLGTDTGELFF
-	TRBJ2-7	many	TRBV6-6	TGTGCCAGCAGTTACTCTGGCTGGGTGAAGCAGTACTTC	CASSYSGWVKQYF
-	TRBJ2-3	few	TRBV20-1	TGCAGTGCTAAAAGCGGACTCACAGATACGCAGTATTTT	CSAKSGLTDTQYF
-	TRBJ1-2	-	TRBV19	TGTGCCAGCCGGGAGACAAGAGGCTACACCTTC	CASRETRGYTF
TRBD2	TRBJ2-1	few	TRBV5-1	TGCGCCAGCACCTTGGGACTAGTTATCAATGAGCAGTTCTTC	CASTLGLVINEQFF
-	TRBJ2-7	-	TRBV10-2	TGCGCCAGCAGTGACGGCAGGGTACACGAGCAGTACTTC	CASSDGRVHEQYF
-	TRBJ1-5	-	TRBV7-8	TGTGCCAGCAGCCACCGGACGGGGGGTCAGCCCCAGCATTTT	CASSHRTGGQPQHF
-	TRBJ2-1	many	TRBV7-9	TGTGCCAGCAGCCGGGACACGAATTTCCCCAATGAGCAGTTCTTC	CASSRDTNFPNEQFF
-	TRBJ1-6	few	TRBV29-1	TGCAGCGGAACGCAAGGGAATTCACCCCTCCACTTT	CSGTQGNSPLHF
TRBD2	TRBJ2-7	-	TRBV29-1	TGCAGCGCGATACTAACGGGAGGGTTCGAGCAGTACTTC	CSAILTGGFEQYF
-	TRBJ2-2	-	TRBV11-2	TGTGCCAGCAGCTTATTCGTCAGTCCGAACACCGGGGAGCTGTTTTTT	CASSLFVSPNTGELFF
TRBD1	TRBJ2-7	-	TRBV20-1	TGCAGTGCTACCCGCCCGGGGACAGGCGAGCAGTACTTC	CSATRPGTGEQYF
-	TRBJ2-1	-	TRBV6-6	TGTGCCTGCAGTTATCGACACGGCTACAATGAGCAGTTCTTC	CACSYRHGYNEQFF